Shown below are 8 T cell receptor beta chains from a single sample sequenced in a study of blood T cell repertoires in COVID-19. Sequencing used immunoSEQ multiplex PCR; TCRdb keeps in-frame clones, though not all of them. The table has 230,000 or so clones, 70% to 85% seen once. Sequences were obtained from peripheral blood. The receptors come from a man aged 40-49 years who had recovered from COVID-19.

The count of this clone is one. This chain links TRBV29-1 with TRBJ1-1; weak D call: TRBD1 (6 bases). V was shortened by 6 bases and J by 4 bases, with 12 bases between the two germline ends. The germline V gene has CDR1 SQVTM and CDR2 ANQGSEA. The length of the CDR3 is 12 residues. CDR3 region: CSVRKGGTEAFF. The CDR3 DNA is TGCAGCGTCCGAAAAGGGGGCACTGAAGCTTTCTTT.

A remark on this clone: A read error may produce the germline difference seen at one junction end. The V and J genes are TRBV3-1 (or the pseudogene TRBV3-2) and TRBJ2-2; 9 bases match TRBD2. CDR1 and CDR2 from the germline V gene are LGHDT and YNNKEL (reference sequence). This CDR3 spans 16 amino acids. This CDR3 reads CARRGGGGANTGELFF. The CDR3 bases are TGCGCCCGCCGGGGGGGCGGGGGGGCAAACACCGGGGAGCTGTTTTTT.

This clone was picked up a small number of times. The chain's CDR3 is CASSPKTGLDSYEQYF. The CDR3 nucleotides read TGTGCCAGCAGCCCAAAAACGGGACTAGACTCCTACGAGCAGTACTTC. The chain combines TRBV7-9 with TRBJ2-7; the match to TRBD2 covers 8 bases. J was trimmed by 0 bases and V by 5 bases; bases with no gene match: 9. Germline V lookup: CDR1 SEHNR, CDR2 FQNEAQ (reference sequence). CDR3 length: 16 residues.

This CDR3 is CASSIVTGGSNQPQHF. As DNA, the CDR3 is TGTGCCAGTAGTATAGTGACAGGGGGCAGCAATCAGCCCCAGCATTTT. The chain carries TRBV19 and TRBJ1-5; 10 positions match TRBD1. J was trimmed by 1 base and V by 1 base; bases with no gene match: 1. Germline V gives CDR1 LNHDA, CDR2 SQIVND (reference sequence). This CDR3 contains 16 residues.

The chain employs TRBV11-2 and TRBJ2-7; possible D gene TRBD1, 5 bases. CDR1 is SGHAT and CDR2 is FQNNGV in the germline V gene. V lost 5 bases, J lost 4 bases, and 12 bases lay in between. This CDR3 contains 13 residues. The CDR3 nucleotides are TGTGCCAGCAGCCCAGGGCGGTGGTACGAGCAGTACTTC. This sequence encodes CASSPGRWYEQYF.

The rearrangement links TRBV24-1 to TRBJ1-1; D is unclear. The CDR3 is made up of 14 amino acids. CDR1 and CDR2 (germline): KGHDR, SFDVKD. Trimming cost V 9 bases and J 0 bases, with 13 bases left between them. CDR3 loop: CATEDKEMNTEAFF. CDR3 nucleotides: TGTGCCACCGAGGATAAGGAGATGAACACTGAAGCTTTCTTT.

A single count supports this clone. This rearrangement joins TRBV29-1 to TRBJ2-1, with TRBD2 identical over 12 bases. The CDR3 loop spans 19 amino acids. V was clipped by 1 base and J by 9 bases; unmatched bases: 19. In germline, CDR1 is SQVTM, CDR2 ANQGSEA. DNA of the CDR3: TGCAGCGTTGAAGGAGCGCCCAGGCTAGCGGGAGGGGTACTGGGTGAGCAGTTCTTC. Translation gives CSVEGAPRLAGGVLGEQFF.

The chain combines TRBV6-2 or TRBV6-3 with TRBJ1-6; the D gene is possibly TRBD1 (6 bases). This CDR3 comprises 16 residues. The V gene's germline CDR1 is MNHEY and CDR2 SVGEGT. Between the trimmed V and J ends, which lost 4 bases and 6 bases, there was a span of 16 bases. The CDR3 loop reads CASSSPWGLGNSPLHF. CDR3 nucleotides: TGTGCCAGCAGTTCTCCATGGGGGCTCGGTAATTCACCCCTCCACTTT.